The text below deals with one T cell receptor beta chain. The antigen it binds to is not known. No per-base quality is available; no much larger clone lies one base away. This sample stems from a study of cytomegalovirus exposure and HLA in healthy donors (dated by TCRdb to about 2017). General notes on the study: In an earlier analysis of some 550 of the donors, approximately 300 Gb of sequence data and 90 million to 120 million unique TCR beta sequences from about 179 million T cells were reported. Roughly 310 gigabases of sequencing data and approximately 93 million unique TCR sequences were included in an early release covering about 620 HLA-typed donors. The genetic ancestry cluster associated with self-reported Caucasian donors included 81% of the roughly 400 genotyped donors. The aim of the study was to test whether cataloging public T cell receptors could identify signatures of past pathogen exposure. Using immunosequencing, the study profiled T cell repertoires from around 680 subjects and related those repertoires to cytomegalovirus serostatus. Besides the first cohort of roughly 640 subjects, a separate validation cohort made up of 95 to 150 different subjects was used. To predict cytomegalovirus infection status, the study combined high-throughput TCR immunosequencing, statistical association of individual TCRs with disease status, and machine learning. To study patterns of TCR occurrence, a later analysis re-analyzed previously published TCR beta repertoires from 550 to 800 donors and added high-resolution HLA genotyping. In the later analysis, no new phenotypic data were used to find candidate immune exposures; instead, reliance was placed on TCR beta sequences and their occurrence across donors. An earlier analysis of 587 of the donors used high-throughput TCR beta sequencing to judge whether each TCR beta V gene segment behaved as functional or pseudogenic. Donor age, sex, ethnicity and CMV serostatus were compiled alongside the repertoire data. In a later genetic analysis, genome-wide SNP genotypes for about three fifths of the roughly 670 donors were used, and that subset was treated as a discovery cohort. All discovery cohort repertoires had been generated on a single sequencing platform. Both class I and class II loci were covered by HLA typing, at four-digit resolution. Typing coverage varied by locus: about 620-630 donors for A, B, C, DRB1 and DQB1; approximately 520 for DQA1; 606 for DPA1; approximately 450 for DPB1. Several DR-DQ haplotypes were handled as single units for association and clustering, since linkage in the cohort was strong. Across some 400 genotyped donors of the cohort, an average of about 200,000 unique TCR beta nucleotide sequences per donor were sequenced, and roughly 20% of those sequences were non-productive. Here is what the overall study found, with its caveats: Some IMGT-functional V segments, including TRBV6-2 and TRBV6-3, could not be distinguished by the 87-base-pair reads and were therefore excluded. In vitro tests confirmed that a few of the cytomegalovirus-associated TCR beta chains recognize cytomegalovirus antigens. In a later analysis, HLA-associated TCR beta chains were found to be more clonally expanded and to have lower generation probabilities than equally common non-associated chains. A later genetic analysis associated a missense DCLRE1C variant with V-gene and J-gene trimming of TCR beta chains, and an independent cohort replicated the association. In this cohort, only TCR beta chains were sequenced, and detectable features were limited by the absence of alpha or paired-chain data. Some 16 rarely observed V segments, including chromosome 9 orphons, were excluded from the earlier analysis of a few hundred of the donors because counts were too low. An earlier analysis of approximately 590 of the donors showed that most TCR beta V segments appeared in productive rearrangements either about 87% or about 30% of the time, which broadly matched IMGT annotations. CMV serostatus was the only immune exposure information available for the cohort. A later analysis reported that several top co-occurrence clusters appeared linked to parvovirus B19, influenza, CMV and Epstein-Barr virus. When HLA alleles, especially DR and DQ, strongly co-occurred, TCR associations were difficult to assign to individual alleles. A cluster of highly shared sequence variants was judged likely to represent a technical artifact of the sequencing pipeline. The classifier was reported to diagnose cytomegalovirus status with high specificity and sensitivity in both the original cohort and the validation cohort. Most TCR sequences were seen in very few donors, while some public TCRs were found in many individuals. In a later analysis, most CMV-associated TCR beta chains were found to appear HLA-restricted, with HLA associations seemingly driven largely by CMV exposure. Roughly uniform sequencing depth across donors was assumed in presence/absence analyses, although this assumption may not hold. Correlated functional status among segregating V segments might be attributable to linkage disequilibrium, but an unknown experimental factor could not be ruled out. In a later analysis, around 15,000 TCR beta sequences were associated with specific HLA alleles at a false discovery rate of 0.05. The study gave a list of more than 150 TCR beta chains associated with cytomegalovirus. According to a later analysis, TCR association rates differed among HLA loci, with DRB1 alleles showing the most associated TCRs and HLA-C alleles showing the fewest. Because HLA typing was missing for some donors at each locus, association tests included only the typed subset. The authors suggested that the approach could potentially be generalized to other disease states and immunological phenotypes. A later genetic analysis reported fewer N-insertions in productive TCRs among donors in an Asian-associated ancestry cluster than the roughly 690-donor mean. A further reported finding was that TCR beta sequences accurately predicted the HLA-A and HLA-B alleles for most subjects in the first cohort.

Including the terminal cysteine and phenylalanine, the CDR3 comprises 15 residues. This entry keeps only the CDR3 DNA: 45 bases, framed from base 1. The germline V gene (reference sequence) yields MNHNY for CDR1 and SVGAGI for CDR2. V ends up 4 bases short and J 7 bases short, with an unmatched junction base count of 10. The cohort consisted of 600 to 750 healthy bone marrow donors. Cohort members were all nominally healthy when sampled, although unrecorded immune exposures were likely present. The donor tested CMV seropositive and was one of the 289 seropositive cohort members. A peripheral blood sample was provided by each donor, and peripheral blood mononuclear cells were used for TCR beta sequencing. The Qiagen DNeasy Blood Extraction Kit was used to extract genomic DNA from the blood cell samples. The method behind the library was the immunoSEQ multiplex PCR assay. For the multiplex PCR, a mixture combining 60 forward primers for TCR Vbeta segments and 13 reverse primers for TCR Jbeta segments was used. The CDR3 region of rearranged TCR beta genes was amplified from genomic DNA with a multiplex PCR assay. The Illumina HiSeq System was used to sequence the amplified TCR beta libraries as 87-base-pair reads. Per the authors' processing: In a later analysis, some 80 million unique TCR beta chains were counted across the 666 repertoires, and approximately 9.9 million of these chains were shared by at least two donors. To remove PCR and sequencing errors, raw reads were error-corrected and collapsed into unique sequences using a nearest-neighbor algorithm that merged closely related sequences. Alignment of CDR3 sequences to IMGT reference sequences was used to assign V, D and J gene segments. For a sequence to be retained, at least a six-nucleotide match to both a V gene segment and a J gene segment was required. Rearrangements were classified as productive when the CDR3 lacked stop codons and remained in frame with V and J, and all other rearrangements were classified as non-productive. CDR3 was defined by IMGT convention, running from the second conserved V-encoded cysteine to the conserved J-encoded phenylalanine. The earlier analysis of 450 to 750 of the donors excluded any sequence lacking an unambiguous match to a single V gene segment. An earlier analysis of under 750 of the donors called V segments functional above 56.7% productive rearrangements and segregating when the between-donor standard deviation exceeded 5%. To diagnose cytomegalovirus status from the catalog of TCR beta chain sequences, a statistical classification framework was built. In a later analysis, V and J genes were assigned by comparing TCR nucleotide sequences against IMGT/GENE-DB human TR gene sequences. Using the TCRdist pipeline, a later analysis assigned CDR3 sequences along with most-parsimonious VDJ recombination scenarios. In a later analysis, every TCR beta chain was defined by the combination of its CDR3 amino acid sequence and its V-gene family, and reads without a unique V-gene family were dropped. To address suspected cross-contamination and a sequencing artifact, a later analysis removed approximately 600 highly shared, low-generation-probability nucleotide sequences. In a later analysis, a clonal expansion index was calculated for each public chain from normalized within-repertoire ranks of inferred template counts. In a later analysis, generation probabilities were computed with a VDJ recombination model fitted to out-of-frame rearrangements, and the resulting probabilities were checked against IGoR. In a later analysis, hypergeometric tests were used to score TCR-TCR, TCR-HLA and TCR-CMV co-occurrence, with a repertoire-size bias correction applied to TCR pairs. False discovery rates were estimated in a later analysis by permuting HLA or CMV assignments 20 times. In a later analysis, co-occurring TCRs were grouped with DBSCAN, and TCRdist sequence similarity was added when clustering was performed within HLA-allele-positive subsets. Repertoires with fewer than 30,000 or more than 120,000 public chains, plus five repertoires with anomalous nucleotide sharing, were excluded from co-occurrence clustering. TCRdb holds this immuneACCESS table with in-frame rearrangements only. Some clones are missing; in checked studies, unresolved V genes explain under half, and the rest has no known cause. For V, J and clone size, that table is used; D and trimming come from the DNA. The sample table contains 150,000 to 200,000 clones; only one count was recorded for roughly 74% of them. Around 5.9% of the sample comes from the top ten.

The sequence came from a woman in her twenties or thirties in good health and CMV-seropositive. Recombination connected TRBV6-6 to TRBJ1-2; a stretch of 9 junction bases matches TRBD1. The sample was PBMCs. The CDR3 is CASSWQQGARRGYTF. The nucleotide sequence is TGTGCCAGCAGTTGGCAACAGGGGGCACGTCGTGGCTACACCTTC.